This T cell receptor beta chain was captured by sequencing in a study of T-cell reconstitution after alpha-beta-depleted transplantation in children. This clonotype was observed many times. Unique molecular identifiers were incorporated when the TCRbeta library was constructed. MiXCR was run by TCRdb on the PCR reads, yielding one entry per CDR3 protein. The sample lists approximately 83,000 distinct CDR3 sequences, 10% to 15% occurring once. The CDR3 is 15 residues long. Germline CDR1 reads SGHRS; CDR2 reads YFSETQ. V was pared by 0 bases and J by 4 bases, with 11 bases between. The TCR sequence derives from a human donor who donated a stem cell graft to a child with inherited bone marrow failure. The rearrangement uses TRBV5-1 and TRBJ2-1, with D perhaps matching TRBD1 or TRBD2 (5 bases each). Sequencing was performed on PBMCs from the stem cell graft donor, taken from the stem cell graft. The CDR3 reads CASSLEVGTYNEQFF. In DNA, the CDR3 is TGCGCCAGCAGCTTGGAGGTGGGGACGTACAATGAGCAGTTCTTC.